This section outlines one T cell receptor (beta chain) sequence together with its context. Antigen specificity is unknown. The CDR3 runs to 13 residues. Deletions cut 6 bases from V and 2 bases from J, with 8 bases between. The germline gives CDR1 KGHSH, CDR2 LQKENI. The data stem from a study of cytomegalovirus exposure and HLA in healthy donors. Study-level points and caveats: Evidence from a later analysis indicated that most CMV-associated TCR beta chains looked HLA-restricted.

The study ran its PCR with 60 Vbeta and 13 Jbeta primers. Some clones are missing from TCRdb's copy, which holds only in-frame ones; the method was immunoSEQ multiplex PCR. The sample records 150,000 or so clones, around 78% being singletons. Sequences were obtained from PBMCs. The V call is TRBV18, the J call TRBJ2-1, with a tentative D call TRBD2 (6 bases). The source is a woman aged 45-65 years in good health and CMV-seropositive. The CDR3 region has the DNA TGTGCCAGCTCGGAGGGCGCCTACAATGAGCAGTTCTTC. The encoded protein is CASSEGAYNEQFF.